This T cell receptor (beta chain) stems from a study of identifying expanded T cells in peripheral blood. Study-wide results and limits: Approximately two-week clone count variance significantly increased as total template count grew.

No infections or other immune events were documented during collection. V lost 1 base and J 8 bases, leaving 11 bases between the germline ends. The CDR3 is made up of 13 amino acids. The germline CDR1 and CDR2 sequences are SEHNR and FQNEAQ (reference sequence). Details on this clone: Its target is unknown.

This table comes from immunoSEQ multiplex PCR, and its TCRdb copy is limited to in-frame clones, with some not included. This table holds some 54,000 clones, about 80% found once. This TCR was sampled from a person between 18 and 70 years old in good health. The chain carries TRBV7-9 and TRBJ1-2, with D uncertain. What was sequenced was blood. The CDR3 region is CASSLVPGYGYTF. In DNA form, the CDR3 reads TGTGCCAGCAGCTTAGTGCCGGGATACGGCTACACCTTC.